The 32 T cell receptor beta chains below come from one sample, sequenced in a study of OX40 agonist ivuxolimab in advanced cancers. Generated by immunoSEQ multiplex PCR, the TCRdb table keeps only in-frame clones and is missing some. This table holds approximately 89,000 clones, around 90% found once. The material sequenced was CD4+ or CD8+ T cells sorted from blood, taken in a trial of the OX40 agonist ivuxolimab. The receptors come from an adult with an advanced solid tumor such as melanoma, head and neck, liver or kidney cancer.

This clone was counted a few times. The chain uses TRBV27 and TRBJ1-1; D uncertain. Germline assignment: CDR1 MNHEY and CDR2 SMNVEV (reference sequence). V was pared by 7 bases and J by 0 bases, with 9 bases between. CDR3 size: 13 residues. The CDR3 DNA is TGTGCCAGCAAGGGAGAGATGAACACTGAAGCTTTCTTT. It specifies CASKGEMNTEAFF.

This sequence joins TRBV5-1 and TRBJ2-3; D may match TRBD1 or TRBD2 (5 bases each). This CDR3 has 15 amino acids. Per germline, CDR1 SGHRS and CDR2 YFSETQ. The germline V and J ends were trimmed by 4 bases and 3 bases, with 15 bases remaining between them. The CDR3 nucleotides are TGCGCCAGCAGCCCTTTAGGGGAGATGACAGATACGCAGTATTTT. The encoded protein is CASSPLGEMTDTQYF. Supplemented by reference TRBV5-1 and TRBJ2-3, the full variable domain reads KAGVTQTPRYLIKTRGQQVTLSCSPISGHRSVSWYQQTPGQGLQFLFEYFSETQRNKGNFPGRFSGRQFSNSRSEMNVSTLELGDSALYLCASSPLGEMTDTQYFGPGTRLTVL.

The chain employs TRBV18 and TRBJ2-5; D is ambiguous. In germline, CDR1 is KGHSH, CDR2 LQKENI. V lost 6 bases and J 4 bases, leaving 24 bases between the germline ends. The CDR3 is made up of 17 amino acids. The CDR3 DNA is TGTGCCAGCTCCCCCTATTTGGGCGCTTCCCGGACAGAGACCCAGTACTTC. It codes for CASSPYLGASRTETQYF. Drawing the rest from reference TRBV18 and TRBJ2-5, the complete variable domain is NAGVMQNPRHLVRRRGQEARLRCSPMKGHSHVYWYRQLPEEGLKFMVYLQKENIIDESGMPKERFSAEFPKEGPSILRIQQVVRGDSAAYFCASSPYLGASRTETQYFGPGTRLLVL.

For the CDR3, the DNA is TGTGCCAGCAGCTTATGGGCGGACACTGAAGCTTTCTTT. Translated, it gives CASSLWADTEAFF. The chain recombines TRBV7-3 with TRBJ1-1; D is undetermined. The CDR3 has 13 residues. With 2 bases removed from V and 3 bases from J, the gap between germline ends came to 7 bases. Germline CDR1 reads SGHTA; CDR2 reads FQGTGA.

This clone was counted a few times. The chain links TRBV30 to TRBJ1-2; a possible D gene is TRBD1 (6 bases). CDR1 and CDR2 (germline): GTSNPN, SVGIG (reference sequence). V lost 1 base, J lost 4 bases, and 13 bases lay in between. The CDR3 extends over 14 amino acids. The chain's CDR3 is CAWSEQGQGYGYTF. The DNA for the CDR3 is TGTGCCTGGAGTGAACAGGGCCAGGGCTATGGCTACACCTTC.

The chain's CDR3 is CASTTHSYEQYF. CDR3 coding DNA: TGTGCCAGCACAACCCACTCCTACGAGCAGTACTTC. The chain carries TRBV2 and TRBJ2-7, with D hard to call. The V end was cut by 7 bases, the J end by 0 bases, with 7 bases between. Looked up from germline, CDR1 is SNHLY and CDR2 is FYNNEI. The CDR3 covers 12 residues.

This clone has more than one count but fewer than ten. J is TRBJ1-5 and V is TRBV10-3; 8 nucleotides align to TRBD1. The CDR3 has 15 residues. Trimming took 4 bases from V and 4 from J; bases not matched to a gene: 6. Per germline, CDR1 ENHRY and CDR2 SYGVKD. CDR3 residues: CAISVSTGENQPQHF. The CDR3 nucleotides are TGTGCCATCAGTGTTTCGACAGGGGAAAATCAGCCCCAGCATTTT.

The chain joins TRBV6-5 to TRBJ2-3, with D perhaps TRBD1 (6 bases). This CDR3 comprises 16 residues. Deletions cut 0 bases from V and 4 bases from J, with 14 bases between. Germline V gene data show CDR1 as MNHEY and CDR2 as SVGAGI. The DNA of the CDR3 is TGTGCCAGCAGTTACTCGATAAACAGGGTAGCAGATACGCAGTATTTT. This translates into CASSYSINRVADTQYF.

The CDR3: CASSPTSGAYNEQFF. CDR3 coding DNA: TGTGCCAGCAGCCCCACTAGCGGGGCCTACAATGAGCAGTTCTTC. This chain joins TRBV7-2 and TRBJ2-1; 10 nucleotides align to TRBD2. CDR1 and CDR2 from the germline V gene are SGHTA and FQGNSA. This CDR3 contains 15 residues. With V trimmed by 5 bases and J by 2 bases, 3 bases remained unmatched.

This rearrangement joins TRBV7-2 to TRBJ2-1; D call uncertain. The V end lost 1 base, the J end lost 3 bases, and 7 bases lay between the germline ends. CDR3 length: 14 amino acids. Germline assignment: CDR1 SGHTA and CDR2 FQGNSA. The CDR3 reads CASSLDRDYNEQFF. CDR3 nucleotides: TGTGCCAGCAGCTTAGATAGGGACTACAATGAGCAGTTCTTC. The full variable domain, its missing parts supplied by reference TRBV7-2 and TRBJ2-1, is GAGVSQSPSNKVTEKGKDVELRCDPISGHTALYWYRQSLGQGLEFLIYFQGNSAPDKSGLPSDRFSAERTGGSVSTLTIQRTQQEDSAVYLCASSLDRDYNEQFFGPGTRLTVL.

The V and J genes are TRBV5-1 and TRBJ1-4; 10 positions agree with TRBD1. CDR1 and CDR2 from the germline V gene are SGHRS and YFSETQ. Trimming removed 6 bases from V and 6 bases from J; junction bases left unmatched: 17. The CDR3 totals 18 residues. CDR3 DNA sequence: TGCGCCAGCACTCCCTCTCCCGCTCGACAGGGGGCGGATGAAAAACTGTTTTTT. Translation gives CASTPSPARQGADEKLFF.

J is TRBJ1-1 and V is TRBV19; D may be TRBD1 (5 bases). Germline V gene data show CDR1 as LNHDA and CDR2 as SQIVND (reference sequence). The CDR3 is 14 residues long. V gave up 3 bases and J gave up 7 bases, with 15 bases separating them. CDR3 residues: CASSIFGTFGEAFF. CDR3 bases: TGTGCCAGTAGTATTTTTGGGACCTTCGGTGAAGCTTTCTTT.

This chain connects TRBV6-6 to TRBJ1-1; TRBD1 is a possible D gene (6 bases). The CDR3 length is 15 residues. CDR1 is MNHNY and CDR2 is SVGAGI in the germline V gene (reference sequence). Trimming took off 4 bases at V and 4 bases at J, with 16 bases between the two ends. For the CDR3, the DNA is TGTGCCAGCAGTTCGTCCGGGGGGCGTCGCACTGAAGCTTTCTTT. This encodes CASSSSGGRRTEAFF.

V and J are TRBV18 and TRBJ2-7, with no clear D. This CDR3 has 14 residues. The germline gives CDR1 KGHSH, CDR2 LQKENI. The ends were cut back, 3 bases at V and 0 bases at J, with 9 bases in the middle. DNA of the CDR3: TGTGCCAGCTCACCGGGCGTTAGCTCCTACGAGCAGTACTTC. Protein: CASSPGVSSYEQYF.

This chain joins TRBV7-2 and TRBJ1-5; D unclear. The V gene's germline CDR1 is SGHTA and CDR2 FQGNSA. The CDR3 length is 18 residues. Trimming took 11 bases from V and 0 from J, leaving 26 bases between them. The DNA for the CDR3 is TGTGCCGCTTGGGGTCCGGGAAGAGGTAAGTGTAGCAATCAGCCCCAGCATTTT. It specifies CAAWGPGRGKCSNQPQHF.

The chain uses TRBV18 and TRBJ2-7; D gene unclear. Germline V CDR1 and CDR2: KGHSH, LQKENI. V lost 3 bases and J lost 2, with 5 bases in between. The CDR3 is 12 residues long. The DNA of the CDR3 is TGTGCCAGCTCACCCCCCCCCTACGAGCAGTACTTC. Residues: CASSPPPYEQYF.

The chain carries TRBV5-1 and TRBJ2-3, with D perhaps being TRBD1 or TRBD2 (6 bases each). The germline V and J ends were trimmed by 4 bases and 0 bases, with 12 bases remaining between them. Germline loops: CDR1 SGHRS, CDR2 YFSETQ. The CDR3 length is 15 residues. CDR3 amino acids: CASSRGALSTDTQYF. For the CDR3, the DNA is TGCGCCAGCAGCAGGGGGGCCTTAAGCACAGATACGCAGTATTTT.

The chain employs TRBV9 and TRBJ2-2; TRBD2 agrees at 9 bases. CDR3 length: 16 residues. The V segment lost 0 bases and the J segment 5 bases; nucleotides outside the gene matches: 5. Germline values: CDR1 SGDLS, CDR2 YYNGEE. CDR3 nucleotides: TGTGCCAGCAGCGTAGGTGGCGGGAGGGTTACCGGGGAGCTGTTTTTT. Encoded protein: CASSVGGGRVTGELFF.

V and J are TRBV5-1 and TRBJ2-7; 8 bases match TRBD1. In germline, CDR1 is SGHRS, CDR2 YFSETQ. The CDR3 is 13 amino acids. Trimming took 4 bases from V and 2 from J; bases not matched to a gene: 2. The CDR3 sequence is CASSPGGAYEQYF. DNA for the CDR3: TGCGCCAGCAGCCCAGGGGGCGCCTACGAGCAGTACTTC.

A single count supports this clone. The chain is built from TRBV28 and TRBJ2-5; D remains unclear. The ends were cut back, 6 bases at V and 5 bases at J, with 13 bases in the middle. The CDR3 sequence is 13 residues long. Germline values: CDR1 MDHEN, CDR2 SYDVKM. CDR3 nucleotide sequence: TGTGCCAGCAGCCGAAGGAATTGGGAGACCCAGTACTTC. Translated, it gives CASSRRNWETQYF.

The chain couples TRBV25-1 to TRBJ2-6; D is undetermined. Germline V gives CDR1 MGHDK, CDR2 SYGVNS. V was shortened by 7 bases and J by 0 bases, with 4 bases between the two germline ends. The CDR3 spans 13 residues. Here the CDR3 reads CASMLSGANVLTF. CDR3 bases: TGTGCCAGCATGCTCTCTGGGGCCAACGTCCTGACTTTC.

This clone was picked up one time. The chain combines TRBV7-2 with TRBJ1-2; D possibly corresponds to TRBD1 (6 bases). V lost 0 bases, J lost 5 bases, and 13 bases lay in between. The CDR3 length is 15 residues. Germline CDR1 SGHTA, CDR2 FQGNSA. The CDR3: CASSLARGAGYGYTF. The CDR3 bases are TGTGCCAGCAGCTTAGCGCGGGGGGCTGGGTATGGCTACACCTTC. Full variable domain (outside the CDR3, taken from reference TRBV7-2 and TRBJ1-2): GAGVSQSPSNKVTEKGKDVELRCDPISGHTALYWYRQSLGQGLEFLIYFQGNSAPDKSGLPSDRFSAERTGGSVSTLTIQRTQQEDSAVYLCASSLARGAGYGYTFGSGTRLTVV.

A single count supports this clone. The chain links TRBV7-2 to TRBJ1-2, with D hard to call. The CDR3 sequence is 13 residues long. V dropped 5 bases and J dropped 8 bases, with 15 bases sitting between them. Looked up from germline, CDR1 is SGHTA and CDR2 is FQGNSA. CDR3 coding DNA: TGTGCCAGCAGCCCGGACTCCTTAAGAGGCTACACCTTC. As protein: CASSPDSLRGYTF.

The gene calls are TRBV7-9 and TRBJ2-3, with 7 bases lining up with TRBD2. The V gene's germline CDR1 is SEHNR and CDR2 FQNEAQ (reference sequence). The V gene end was trimmed by 3 bases and the J gene end by 1 base; junction bases not matched to a gene: 4. The CDR3 contains 15 residues. The CDR3: CASSFGGSGTDTQYF. The CDR3 DNA reads TGTGCCAGCAGCTTTGGCGGGAGTGGCACAGATACGCAGTATTTT.

The chain has TRBV5-6 and TRBJ1-2; 7 nucleotides line up with TRBD1. Per the germline V gene, CDR1 is SGHDT and CDR2 is YYEEEE. The trim removed 1 base at V and 3 bases at J, leaving 6 bases unmatched. The CDR3 length is 15 residues. The CDR3 sequence is CASSLSRGTHYGYTF. CDR3 nucleotide sequence: TGTGCCAGCAGCTTGTCCAGGGGGACCCACTATGGCTACACCTTC.

The chain carries TRBV28 and TRBJ2-3; D might be TRBD1 or TRBD2, each matching 6 bases. V gave up 5 bases and J gave up 3 bases, with 24 bases separating them. This CDR3 has 18 amino acids. The V gene's germline CDR1 is MDHEN and CDR2 SYDVKM. The DNA of the CDR3 is TGTGCCAGCAGTCCGCACGGGGGCTACCGTTACCTGACAGATACGCAGTATTTT. Translating it yields CASSPHGGYRYLTDTQYF. The full variable domain, its missing parts supplied by reference TRBV28 and TRBJ2-3, is DVKVTQSSRYLVKRTGEKVFLECVQDMDHENMFWYRQDPGLGLRLIYFSYDVKMKEKGDIPEGYSVSREKKERFSLILESASTNQTSMYLCASSPHGGYRYLTDTQYFGPGTRLTVL.

This sequence joins TRBV6-5 and TRBJ1-3; D might be TRBD1 (5 bases). The CDR3 is 14 amino acids. Trimming shortened V by 8 bases and J by 4 bases, and 15 bases separated the two germline ends. Germline-derived CDR1 and CDR2 are MNHEY and SVGAGI. For the CDR3, the DNA is TGTGCCAGCTGGTCAGGGAACCTCGGAAACACCATATATTTT. Residues: CASWSGNLGNTIYF.

V is TRBV21-1 and J is TRBJ2-7; the tabulated D call, TRBD1, remains unverified against the DNA. TRBV21-1 is a known pseudogene. The CDR3 runs to 14 residues. The CDR3 spells CASSKPGQGAEQYF. CDR3 bases: TGTGCCAGCAGCAAGCCGGGACAGGGAGCCGAGCAGTACTTC.

The J gene is TRBJ2-7, the V gene TRBV5-1, with a weak D call TRBD2 (5 bases). V dropped 9 bases and J dropped 4 bases, with 17 bases sitting between them. The V gene's germline CDR1 is SGHRS and CDR2 YFSETQ. The CDR3 is made up of 13 amino acids. CDR3 nucleotides: TGCGCCACTTGTAGGACTGGTGGTTACGAGCAGTACTTC. Its protein product is CATCRTGGYEQYF.

The chain couples TRBV7-9 to TRBJ1-2, with D unresolved. Germline-derived CDR1 and CDR2 are SEHNR and FQNEAQ (reference sequence). The CDR3 extends over 12 amino acids. V lost 2 bases to trimming and J lost 0 bases, with 1 base between them. The DNA for the CDR3 is TGTGCCAGCAGCTTACCTAACTATGGCTACACCTTC. As protein: CASSLPNYGYTF. Complete variable domain (other parts from reference TRBV7-9 and TRBJ1-2): DTGVSQNPRHKITKRGQNVTFRCDPISEHNRLYWYRQTLGQGPEFLTYFQNEAQLEKSRLLSDRFSAERPKGSFSTLEIQRTEQGDSAMYLCASSLPNYGYTFGSGTRLTVV.

V gene TRBV30 combines with J gene TRBJ2-1, with 7 bases fitting TRBD1. J was trimmed by 3 bases and V by 5 bases; bases with no gene match: 4. In germline, CDR1 is GTSNPN, CDR2 SVGIG (reference sequence). The CDR3 has 13 residues. The CDR3 here is CAWDRDYYNEQFF. For the CDR3, the DNA is TGTGCCTGGGACAGGGATTACTACAATGAGCAGTTCTTC.

This sequence joins TRBV19 and TRBJ1-5; D uncertain. The V end lost 0 bases, the J end lost 5 bases, and 5 bases lay between the germline ends. The germline CDR1 and CDR2 sequences are LNHDA and SQIVND (reference sequence). The CDR3 runs to 13 residues. DNA of the CDR3: TGTGCCAGTAGTATAGATCCTTATCAGCCCCAGCATTTT. Amino acid sequence: CASSIDPYQPQHF.